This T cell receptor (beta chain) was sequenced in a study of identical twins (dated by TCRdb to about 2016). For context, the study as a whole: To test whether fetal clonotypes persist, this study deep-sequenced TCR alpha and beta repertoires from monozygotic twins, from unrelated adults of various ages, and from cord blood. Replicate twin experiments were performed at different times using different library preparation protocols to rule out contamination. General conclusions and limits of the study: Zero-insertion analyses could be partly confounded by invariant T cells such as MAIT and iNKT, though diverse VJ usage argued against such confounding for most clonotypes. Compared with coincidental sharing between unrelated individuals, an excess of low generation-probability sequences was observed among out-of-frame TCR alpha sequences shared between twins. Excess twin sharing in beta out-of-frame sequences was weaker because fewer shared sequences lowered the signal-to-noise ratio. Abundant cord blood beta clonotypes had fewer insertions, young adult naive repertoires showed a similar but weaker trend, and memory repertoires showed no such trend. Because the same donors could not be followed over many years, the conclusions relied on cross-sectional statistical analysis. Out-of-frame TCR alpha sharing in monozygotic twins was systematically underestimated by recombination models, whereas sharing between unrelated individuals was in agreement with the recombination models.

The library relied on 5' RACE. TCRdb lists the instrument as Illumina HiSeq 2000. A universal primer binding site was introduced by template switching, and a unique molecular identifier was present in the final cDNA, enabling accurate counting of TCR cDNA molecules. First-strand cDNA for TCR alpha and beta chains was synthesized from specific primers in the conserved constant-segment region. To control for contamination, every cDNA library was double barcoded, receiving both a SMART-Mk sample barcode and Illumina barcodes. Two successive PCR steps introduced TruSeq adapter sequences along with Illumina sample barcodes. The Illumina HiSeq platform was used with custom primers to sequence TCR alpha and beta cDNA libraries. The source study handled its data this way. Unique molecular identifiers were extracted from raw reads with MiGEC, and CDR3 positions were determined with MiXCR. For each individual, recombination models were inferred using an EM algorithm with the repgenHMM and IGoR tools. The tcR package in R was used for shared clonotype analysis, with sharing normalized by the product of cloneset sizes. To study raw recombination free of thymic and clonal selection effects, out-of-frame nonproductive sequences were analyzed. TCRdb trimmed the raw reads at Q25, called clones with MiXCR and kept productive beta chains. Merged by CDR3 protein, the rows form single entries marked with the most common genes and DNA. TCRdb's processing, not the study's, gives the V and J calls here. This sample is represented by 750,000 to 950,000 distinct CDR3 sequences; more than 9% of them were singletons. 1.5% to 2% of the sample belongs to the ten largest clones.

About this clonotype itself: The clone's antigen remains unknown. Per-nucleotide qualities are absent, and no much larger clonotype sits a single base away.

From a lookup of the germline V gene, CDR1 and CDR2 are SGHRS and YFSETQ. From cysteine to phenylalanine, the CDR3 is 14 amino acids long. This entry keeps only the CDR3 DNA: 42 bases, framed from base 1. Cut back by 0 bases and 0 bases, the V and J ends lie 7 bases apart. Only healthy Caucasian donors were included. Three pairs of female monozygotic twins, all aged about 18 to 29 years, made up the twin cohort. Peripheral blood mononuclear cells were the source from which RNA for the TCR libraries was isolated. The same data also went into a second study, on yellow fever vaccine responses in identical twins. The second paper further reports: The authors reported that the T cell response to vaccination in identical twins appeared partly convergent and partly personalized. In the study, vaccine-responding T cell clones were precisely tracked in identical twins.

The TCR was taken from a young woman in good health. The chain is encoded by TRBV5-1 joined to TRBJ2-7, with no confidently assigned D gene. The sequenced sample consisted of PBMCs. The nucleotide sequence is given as TGCGCCAGCAGCTTGGACAGCCCCTCCTACGAGCAGTACTTC. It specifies CASSLDSPSYEQYF.